Below are 8 T cell receptor beta chains sequenced from a single sample in a study of T cells in localized non-small cell lung cancer. Method: immunoSEQ multiplex PCR; TCRdb's copy keeps in-frame clones and lacks some. The data show fewer than 40,000 clones, roughly 88% seen once. The starting material was peripheral blood mononuclear cells, obtained before any cancer treatment. The receptor source for this set is a woman aged 35-70 years with stage III lung adenocarcinoma.

The chain combines TRBV27 with TRBJ2-2; D is possibly TRBD1 or TRBD2 (6 bases each). In germline, CDR1 is MNHEY, CDR2 SMNVEV (reference sequence). The CDR3 runs 15 residues. V shed 6 bases and J shed 5 bases, with 16 bases lying between them. The CDR3 is CASSFGGLDTGELFF. CDR3 nucleotide sequence: TGTGCCAGCAGCTTTGGGGGGCTAGATACCGGGGAGCTGTTTTTT.

This chain joins TRBV27 and TRBJ2-7; tentatively, D is TRBD1 (6 bases). The V gene lost 4 bases and the J gene lost 0 bases, with 16 bases spanning the gap. The CDR3 contains 16 residues. Per germline, CDR1 MNHEY and CDR2 SMNVEV (reference sequence). This chain's CDR3 is CASSSQGRQGSYEQYF. The CDR3 nucleotides are TGTGCCAGCAGTTCTCAGGGGCGGCAGGGCTCCTACGAGCAGTACTTC.

This clone was picked up one time. The chain combines TRBV28 with TRBJ2-7, with 7 bases lining up with TRBD1. The CDR3 contains 15 residues. J lost 6 bases, V lost 5 bases, and 13 bases had no gene match. Germline values: CDR1 MDHEN, CDR2 SYDVKM. The CDR3 sequence: CASSQLDRASGEQYF. CDR3 DNA: TGTGCCAGCAGTCAACTAGACAGGGCTTCGGGCGAGCAGTACTTC.

The chain uses TRBV6-1 and TRBJ2-3, with a tentative D call TRBD2 (5 bases). The germline V gene has CDR1 MNHNS and CDR2 SASEGT. The CDR3 loop spans 14 amino acids. Trimming removed 1 base at V and 4 bases at J, with 9 bases between. This chain's CDR3 is CASSEEVEADTQYF. For the CDR3, the DNA is TGTGCCAGCAGTGAAGAAGTGGAGGCAGATACGCAGTATTTT.

J is TRBJ1-2 and V is TRBV4-1; 11 nucleotides line up with TRBD1. Germline V lookup: CDR1 MGHRA, CDR2 YSYEKL. Unmatched junction bases numbered 18, after V lost 4 bases and J lost 2 bases. The CDR3 has 20 residues. In DNA, the CDR3 is TGCGCCAGCAGCCCCTACCCCCCGAACCGGGACAGGGGGGAAAACTATGGCTACACCTTC. Encoded protein: CASSPYPPNRDRGENYGYTF.

The V and J genes are TRBV7-2 and TRBJ2-7; perhaps TRBD2 as D (6 bases). V was clipped by 3 bases and J by 2 bases, with 17 bases between them. Germline V gene lookup returns CDR1 SGHTA and CDR2 FQGNSA. The CDR3 has 16 residues. The CDR3 coding sequence is TGTGCCAGCAGCTTCCCCCCTGGCGGGACTCCCTACGAGCAGTACTTC. Its protein product is CASSFPPGGTPYEQYF.

The chain uses TRBV25-1 and TRBJ1-2; D perhaps matches TRBD1 (5 bases). Germline loops: CDR1 MGHDK, CDR2 SYGVNS. The CDR3 length is 14 residues. The CDR3 nucleotides read TGTTCCACCTCGGGGGGGGTTGTGGGTGGTGGCTACACCTTC. This translates into CSTSGGVVGGGYTF.

V gene TRBV30 combines with J gene TRBJ1-5; D is uncertain. This CDR3 spans 15 amino acids. Per germline, CDR1 GTSNPN and CDR2 SVGIG (reference sequence). V lost 0 bases to trimming and J lost 2 bases, with 11 bases between them. CDR3 loop: CAWSVLTMGNQPQHF. The CDR3 DNA reads TGTGCCTGGAGTGTTTTGACAATGGGCAATCAGCCCCAGCATTTT.